The 28 T cell receptor beta chains reported below all come from one sample, sequenced in a study of CXCR3-negative and CXCR3-positive naive CD8 T cells. The TRB libraries of cDNA were built by UMI-labeled 5' RACE. TCRdb re-called the 5' RACE reads; every CDR3 protein appears as one record, without DNA. This table lists about 45,000 distinct CDR3 sequences. Sample: memory CD8+ T cells from blood. Receptors were obtained from a human donor in good health. Some clones in this sample may be carry-over from other donors' samples.

The V gene is TRBV10-1, the J gene TRBJ2-1. The CDR3 extends over 13 amino acids. Germline V gene data show CDR1 as WNHNN and CDR2 as SYGVQD (reference sequence). The CDR3 loop reads CASINPSYNEQFF.

The J gene is TRBJ2-3, the V gene TRBV5-5; TCRdb names TRBD1, which stays unverified in the absence of DNA. Looked up from germline, CDR1 is SGHKS and CDR2 is YYEKEE (reference sequence). The CDR3 has 16 residues. CDR3 protein: CASSGELGAFLLTQYF.

This chain connects TRBV29-1 to TRBJ2-5; the TCRdb call, TRBD1, lacks DNA for checking. CDR1 and CDR2 (germline): SQVTM, ANQGSEA. This CDR3 comprises 16 residues. CDR3 residues: CSTWGRDREGSETQYF.

The rearrangement uses TRBV7-2 and TRBJ1-2; TCRdb's D call, TRBD1, is unchecked because there is no DNA. In germline, CDR1 is SGHTA, CDR2 FQGNSA. This CDR3 spans 15 amino acids. This CDR3 is CASSLSYRDHYGYTF.

The V call is TRBV6-2 or TRBV6-3, the J call TRBJ2-7; TCRdb indicates TRBD1, and absent DNA this call remains unverified. The CDR3 is made up of 13 amino acids. The germline V gene encodes CDR1 MNHEY and CDR2 SVGEGT. The CDR3: CASSYGGGGEQYF.

The chain is built from TRBV7-2 and TRBJ2-7; as DNA is missing, the TRBD1 call by TCRdb cannot be tested. Germline loops: CDR1 SGHTA, CDR2 FQGNSA. The CDR3 covers 18 residues. The CDR3 loop is CASSLAGTVHKSSYEQYF.

The chain is built from TRBV6-2 or TRBV6-3 and TRBJ2-5; checking the TCRdb D call of TRBD1 is not possible without DNA. Per germline, CDR1 MNHEY and CDR2 SVGEGT. The CDR3 length is 14 residues. The CDR3 sequence: CASSPYRIQETQYF.

This sequence joins TRBV7-9 and TRBJ2-1; TCRdb's D gene call, TRBD1, goes unchecked for lack of DNA. CDR1 SEHNR and CDR2 FQNEAQ come from the germline V gene (reference sequence). The CDR3 has 17 residues. CDR3 loop: CASTLTDEQASYNEQFF.

The chain carries TRBV12-3 or TRBV12-4 and TRBJ1-5; TCRdb proposes TRBD1, but this gene call is untestable without DNA. CDR3 length equals 14 residues. CDR3 loop: CASRAGARNQPQHF.

V usage is TRBV5-1 and J usage is TRBJ2-3; the D gene TCRdb calls, TRBD2, cannot be checked with no DNA. The CDR3 is 17 residues long. In germline, CDR1 is SGHRS, CDR2 YFSETQ. CDR3 sequence reads: CASSSGTSGGWTDTQYF.

The chain combines TRBV4-3 with TRBJ1-1. This CDR3 has 16 residues. CDR1 and CDR2 from the germline V gene are LGHNA and YSLEER. The CDR3 loop reads CASSQEVRQENTEAFF.

CDR3: CSVYRSVNYGYTF. V is TRBV29-1 and J is TRBJ1-2. Germline V gene sequence: CDR1 SQVTM, CDR2 ANQGSEA. The CDR3 sequence is 13 residues long.

The chain employs TRBV16 and TRBJ2-7; TCRdb designates TRBD1, a call that cannot be tested without DNA. The CDR3 is made up of 14 amino acids. Germline loops: CDR1 KGHSY, CDR2 FQNENV. This chain's CDR3 is CASSQFPRGDEQYF.

The chain has TRBV4-3 and TRBJ2-4; TCRdb proposes TRBD2, but this gene call is untestable without DNA. The CDR3 contains 14 residues. The germline V gene encodes CDR1 LGHNA and CDR2 YSLEER. The CDR3 sequence is CASSLGRGLNIQYF.

The CDR3 sequence is CASSSSPEMANSPLHF. The V and J genes are TRBV7-6 and TRBJ1-6. Germline CDR1 is SGHVS and CDR2 is FNYEAQ. The CDR3 has 16 residues.

This rearrangement joins TRBV5-8 to TRBJ2-3; the D call of TRBD1 rests on TCRdb alone, since no DNA is present to check it. Per the germline V gene, CDR1 is SGHTS and CDR2 is YDEGEE. The CDR3 runs 18 residues. The CDR3 sequence is CASSQLRDRGRRTDTQYF.

V usage is TRBV7-2 and J usage is TRBJ2-1; TCRdb returns TRBD1, unconfirmable since there is no DNA. The CDR3 is 14 amino acids. Germline V gene data show CDR1 as SGHTA and CDR2 as FQGNSA. The chain's CDR3 is CASSYGQGLSEQFF.

The rearrangement uses TRBV4-2 and TRBJ2-2. This CDR3 region has 11 residues. Germline lookup yields CDR1 LGHNA and CDR2 YNFKEQ. The CDR3 loop is CASSQDWELFF.

This chain links TRBV20-1 with TRBJ2-1; the D gene TCRdb calls, TRBD1, cannot be checked with no DNA. The germline gives CDR1 DFQATT, CDR2 SNEGSKA (reference sequence). CDR3 length: 14 amino acids. This CDR3 is CSADLNRGGNEQFF.

The rearrangement links TRBV20-1 to TRBJ2-7; TCRdb indicates TRBD1, and absent DNA this call remains unverified. The CDR3 is 14 residues long. Looked up from germline, CDR1 is DFQATT and CDR2 is SNEGSKA (reference sequence). This CDR3 reads CSVRGGQDSYEQYF.

The gene calls are TRBV18 and TRBJ1-2; there is no DNA to check the TCRdb D call of TRBD1. This CDR3 spans 16 amino acids. The V gene's germline CDR1 is KGHSH and CDR2 LQKENI. Here the CDR3 reads CASSPGLPGQSSGYTF.

V and J are TRBV29-1 and TRBJ2-7. Germline-derived CDR1 and CDR2 are SQVTM and ANQGSEA. This CDR3 has 14 amino acids. The CDR3 spells CSVKGLRSSYEQYF.

The chain couples TRBV7-2 to TRBJ2-3; as DNA is missing, the TRBD1 call by TCRdb cannot be tested. Germline values: CDR1 SGHTA, CDR2 FQGNSA. This CDR3 is 14 amino acids long. CDR3 residues: CASGLRGAADTQYF. The whole variable domain, remainder taken from reference TRBV7-2 and TRBJ2-3, is GAGVSQSPSNKVTEKGKDVELRCDPISGHTALYWYRQSLGQGLEFLIYFQGNSAPDKSGLPSDRFSAERTGGSVSTLTIQRTQQEDSAVYLCASGLRGAADTQYFGPGTRLTVL.

J is TRBJ2-3 and V is TRBV19; TCRdb lists TRBD1, though no DNA is available to test this call. This CDR3 spans 16 amino acids. Germline V gives CDR1 LNHDA, CDR2 SQIVND (reference sequence). The CDR3 region is CASTPNQGAAGDTQYF. Filled out from reference TRBV19 and TRBJ2-3, the complete variable domain reads DGGITQSPKYLFRKEGQNVTLSCEQNLNHDAMYWYRQDPGQGLRLIYYSQIVNDFQKGDIAEGYSVSREKKESFPLTVTSAQKNPTAFYLCASTPNQGAAGDTQYFGPGTRLTVL.

The chain recombines TRBV6-2 or TRBV6-3 with TRBJ2-2; TCRdb's D call, TRBD1, is unchecked because there is no DNA. Germline lookup yields CDR1 MNHEY and CDR2 SVGEGT. This CDR3 is built from 19 residues. CDR3 loop: CASSYSSGDNLVDTGELFF.

This sequence joins TRBV14 and TRBJ1-2. The CDR3 has 17 amino acids. Germline lookup yields CDR1 SGHDN and CDR2 FVKESK. CDR3 loop: CASSQEGRIPLRYGYTF.

V is TRBV29-1 and J is TRBJ2-5; with no DNA, the TCRdb D assignment of TRBD2 cannot be verified. Germline CDR1 reads SQVTM; CDR2 reads ANQGSEA. The CDR3 is 16 amino acids. This CDR3 is CSVEESASGGAETQYF.

This chain joins TRBV6-2 or TRBV6-3 and TRBJ2-3. CDR3 length equals 14 residues. In germline, CDR1 is MNHEY, CDR2 SVGEGT. The CDR3 spells CASSYNGDTDTQYF.